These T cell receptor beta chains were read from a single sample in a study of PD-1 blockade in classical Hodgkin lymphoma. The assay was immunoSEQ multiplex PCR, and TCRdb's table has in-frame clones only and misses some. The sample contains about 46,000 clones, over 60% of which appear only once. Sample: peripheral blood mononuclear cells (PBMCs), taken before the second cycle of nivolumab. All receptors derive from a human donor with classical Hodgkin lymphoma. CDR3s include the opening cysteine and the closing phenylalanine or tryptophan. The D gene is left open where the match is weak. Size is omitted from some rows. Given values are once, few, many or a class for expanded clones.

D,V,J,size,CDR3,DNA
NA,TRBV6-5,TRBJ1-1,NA,CASSYSTQILTEAFF,TGTGCCAGCAGTTACTCTACCCAAATCCTCACTGAAGCTTTCTTT
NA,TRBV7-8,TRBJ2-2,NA,CASSSKGQLTNTGELFF,TGTGCCAGCAGCTCAAAAGGACAGTTAACGAACACCGGGGAGCTGTTTTTT
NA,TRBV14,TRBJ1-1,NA,CASSQLDLINTEAFF,TGTGCCAGCAGCCAACTGGACCTCATAAACACTGAAGCTTTCTTT
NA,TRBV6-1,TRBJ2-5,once,CASSEEWTQETQYF,TGTGCCAGCAGTGAAGAGTGGACCCAAGAGACCCAGTACTTC
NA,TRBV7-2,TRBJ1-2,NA,CASSLVVRVRVNYGYTF,TGTGCCAGCAGCTTAGTTGTCAGGGTGAGGGTTAACTATGGCTACACCTTC
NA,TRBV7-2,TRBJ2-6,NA,CASSSRATGGVSGANVLTF,TGTGCCAGCAGCTCCCGAGCAACAGGGGGGGTCTCTGGGGCCAACGTCCTGACTTTC
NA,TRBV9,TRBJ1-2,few,CASSVGQTTGWGPGYTF,TGTGCCAGCAGCGTAGGACAGACGACGGGTTGGGGTCCCGGCTACACCTTC
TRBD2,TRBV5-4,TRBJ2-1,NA,CASSPGGGNSYNEQFF,TGTGCCAGCAGCCCGGGAGGCGGGAACTCCTACAATGAGCAGTTCTTC
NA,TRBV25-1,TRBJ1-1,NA,CASSEFLAGSGDTEAFF,TGTGCCAGCAGTGAATTCTTGGCAGGATCAGGGGACACTGAAGCTTTCTTT
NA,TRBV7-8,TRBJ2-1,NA,CASRGGVADSYNEQFF,TGTGCCAGCAGGGGCGGGGTAGCGGACTCCTACAATGAGCAGTTCTTC
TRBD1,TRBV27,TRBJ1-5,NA,CASSFGPTGGNQPQHF,TGTGCCAGCAGTTTTGGTCCGACAGGGGGAAATCAGCCCCAGCATTTT